These T cell receptor beta chains were read from a single sample in a study of T cells expressing NK-cell markers. TCRdb reanalyzed the 5' RACE reads, giving one entry per CDR3 protein sequence and no DNA. Its table records some 280,000 distinct CDR3 sequences. The sample taken for sequencing was blood T cells: a sorted CD56 or NKG2C T cell subset, CD4+ or CD8+ T cells, or bulk PBMC T cells (not recorded which). The receptors here all came from a man younger than 35 in good health. Both conserved end residues are part of each CDR3. The order of the fields is CDR3 length, V gene, J gene, CDR3 protein.

CDR3 length: 13
V gene: TRBV29-1
J gene: TRBJ1-4
CDR3 protein: CSVGGAPNEKLFF

CDR3 length: 17
V gene: TRBV12-3/TRBV12-4
J gene: TRBJ1-4
CDR3 protein: CASSLALGGAGGEKLFF

CDR3 length: 16
V gene: TRBV20-1
J gene: TRBJ2-2
CDR3 protein: CSAREWDRSNTGELFF

CDR3 length: 15
V gene: TRBV24-1
J gene: TRBJ2-2
CDR3 protein: CATSDNTGNAGELFF

CDR3 length: 14
V gene: TRBV9
J gene: TRBJ2-4
CDR3 protein: CASSVSSGNPIQYF

CDR3 length: 14
V gene: TRBV4-2
J gene: TRBJ2-1
CDR3 protein: CASSQLAEYNEQFF

CDR3 length: 15
V gene: TRBV7-2
J gene: TRBJ2-7
CDR3 protein: CASSLAGGPENEQYF

CDR3 length: 15
V gene: TRBV6-5
J gene: TRBJ1-5
CDR3 protein: CASSSGTGGRQPQHF

CDR3 length: 14
V gene: TRBV20-1
J gene: TRBJ2-3
CDR3 protein: CSATGTGVADTQYF

CDR3 length: 14
V gene: TRBV20-1
J gene: TRBJ1-1
CDR3 protein: CSARVSTQNTEAFF

CDR3 length: 14
V gene: TRBV18
J gene: TRBJ2-7
CDR3 protein: CASSPGTGPDEQYF

CDR3 length: 13
V gene: TRBV12-3/TRBV12-4
J gene: TRBJ1-2
CDR3 protein: CATNRGQVYGYTF

CDR3 length: 14
V gene: TRBV29-1
J gene: TRBJ1-6
CDR3 protein: CSVRQGAYNSPLHF

CDR3 length: 17
V gene: TRBV10-3
J gene: TRBJ2-3
CDR3 protein: CAISDSGTVSSTDTQYF

CDR3 length: 13
V gene: TRBV12-3/TRBV12-4
J gene: TRBJ1-2
CDR3 protein: CASRARQGGGYTF

CDR3 length: 14
V gene: TRBV19
J gene: TRBJ1-5
CDR3 protein: CASSGTGKTQPQHF

CDR3 length: 14
V gene: TRBV5-5
J gene: TRBJ2-7
CDR3 protein: CASSEGLATYEQYF

CDR3 length: 14
V gene: TRBV6-1
J gene: TRBJ2-7
CDR3 protein: CASSEAGPTYEQYF

CDR3 length: 16
V gene: TRBV24-1
J gene: TRBJ2-1
CDR3 protein: CATSDPGLAGQHEQFF

CDR3 length: 15
V gene: TRBV20-1
J gene: TRBJ2-1
CDR3 protein: CSAQARTGAYNEQFF

CDR3 length: 17
V gene: TRBV7-9
J gene: TRBJ2-5
CDR3 protein: CASSLATPGPLGETQYF

CDR3 length: 16
V gene: TRBV5-1
J gene: TRBJ1-4
CDR3 protein: CASSAGDSATNEKLFF

CDR3 length: 17
V gene: TRBV20-1
J gene: TRBJ2-7
CDR3 protein: CSAISLLTSGSIYEQYF

CDR3 length: 15
V gene: TRBV9
J gene: TRBJ2-3
CDR3 protein: CASSVGTARTDTQYF

CDR3 length: 12
V gene: TRBV29-1
J gene: TRBJ1-2
CDR3 protein: CSVLDLNYGYTF

CDR3 length: 15
V gene: TRBV12-3/TRBV12-4
J gene: TRBJ2-1
CDR3 protein: CASSFGTGGLYEQFF

CDR3 length: 14
V gene: TRBV6-5
J gene: TRBJ1-4
CDR3 protein: CASRPTSTNEKLFF

CDR3 length: 17
V gene: TRBV11-2
J gene: TRBJ1-1
CDR3 protein: CASSLGFRGRLSTEAFF

CDR3 length: 13
V gene: TRBV12-3/TRBV12-4
J gene: TRBJ1-1
CDR3 protein: CASTPGQRREAFF

CDR3 length: 11
V gene: TRBV5-1
J gene: TRBJ1-3
CDR3 protein: CASSQEDTIYF

CDR3 length: 14
V gene: TRBV7-2
J gene: TRBJ2-1
CDR3 protein: CASSLVPSSNEQFF

CDR3 length: 18
V gene: TRBV18
J gene: TRBJ2-1
CDR3 protein: CASSPRVPAGELGNEQFF

CDR3 length: 15
V gene: TRBV12-3/TRBV12-4
J gene: TRBJ2-6
CDR3 protein: CASIPTGTGANVLTF

CDR3 length: 16
V gene: TRBV20-1
J gene: TRBJ2-3
CDR3 protein: CSAPSVAGAQADTQYF

CDR3 length: 13
V gene: TRBV6-4
J gene: TRBJ1-6
CDR3 protein: CASRSRGDSPLHF

CDR3 length: 16
V gene: TRBV5-1
J gene: TRBJ1-1
CDR3 protein: CASSSGPGGANTEAFF

CDR3 length: 16
V gene: TRBV7-2
J gene: TRBJ1-3
CDR3 protein: CASSFRTGISGNTIYF

CDR3 length: 13
V gene: TRBV20-1
J gene: TRBJ1-5
CDR3 protein: CSAGRDWNQPQHF

CDR3 length: 16
V gene: TRBV5-1
J gene: TRBJ1-5
CDR3 protein: CASSLGDRPGGEPQHF

CDR3 length: 15
V gene: TRBV5-1
J gene: TRBJ2-1
CDR3 protein: CASAEAGGGYNEQFF

CDR3 length: 15
V gene: TRBV12-3/TRBV12-4
J gene: TRBJ2-2
CDR3 protein: CAGRSGTMNTGELFF

CDR3 length: 16
V gene: TRBV18
J gene: TRBJ2-3
CDR3 protein: CASSPLEELYTDTQYF